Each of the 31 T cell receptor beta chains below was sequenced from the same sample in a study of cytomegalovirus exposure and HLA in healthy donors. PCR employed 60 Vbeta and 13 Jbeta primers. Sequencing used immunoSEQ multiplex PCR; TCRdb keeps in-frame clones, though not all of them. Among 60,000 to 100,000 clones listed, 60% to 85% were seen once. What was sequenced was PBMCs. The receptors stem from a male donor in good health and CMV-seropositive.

CDR3 sequence (DNA): TGCGCCAGCAGCCCTACGGTAGCGGGGGGGCTTAGTTACGAGCAGTACTTC. Residues: CASSPTVAGGLSYEQYF. The chain links TRBV4-3 to TRBJ2-7, with 11 bases identical to TRBD2. The V segment lost 4 bases and the J segment 4 bases; nucleotides outside the gene matches: 12. The CDR3 is 17 amino acids. Germline values: CDR1 LGHNA, CDR2 YSLEER.

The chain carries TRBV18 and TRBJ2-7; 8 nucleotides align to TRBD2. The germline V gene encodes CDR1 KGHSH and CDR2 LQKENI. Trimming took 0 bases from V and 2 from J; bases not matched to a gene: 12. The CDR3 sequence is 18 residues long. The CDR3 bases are TGTGCCAGCTCACCACCGGGCCCCACTAGCGGAGCTCCCTACGAGCAGTACTTC. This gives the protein CASSPPGPTSGAPYEQYF.

The CDR3 coding sequence is TGTGCCAGCAGAATAGCGGGGGACACAGATACGCAGTATTTT. Translated, it gives CASRIAGDTDTQYF. The chain employs TRBV28 and TRBJ2-3; 9 bases line up with TRBD2. The CDR3 is made up of 14 amino acids. V was clipped by 6 bases and J by 2 bases; unmatched bases: 3. Germline values: CDR1 MDHEN, CDR2 SYDVKM. The full variable domain, its missing parts supplied by reference TRBV28 and TRBJ2-3, is DVKVTQSSRYLVKRTGEKVFLECVQDMDHENMFWYRQDPGLGLRLIYFSYDVKMKEKGDIPEGYSVSREKKERFSLILESASTNQTSMYLCASRIAGDTDTQYFGPGTRLTVL.

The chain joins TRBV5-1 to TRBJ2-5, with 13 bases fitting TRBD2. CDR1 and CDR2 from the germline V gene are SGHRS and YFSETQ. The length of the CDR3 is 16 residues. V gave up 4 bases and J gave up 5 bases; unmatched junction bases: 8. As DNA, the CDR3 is TGCGCCAGCAGCCCGACTAGCGGGGGGTCCTGGGAGACCCAGTACTTC. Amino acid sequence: CASSPTSGGSWETQYF. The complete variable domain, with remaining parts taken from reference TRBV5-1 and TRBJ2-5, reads KAGVTQTPRYLIKTRGQQVTLSCSPISGHRSVSWYQQTPGQGLQFLFEYFSETQRNKGNFPGRFSGRQFSNSRSEMNVSTLELGDSALYLCASSPTSGGSWETQYFGPGTRLLVL.

CDR3 bases: TGTGCCTGGAGCCGGAGGTTTAGCGGGAGGGAGTCTCTAGCCAAAAACATTCAGTACTTC. It specifies CAWSRRFSGRESLAKNIQYF. The chain joins TRBV30 to TRBJ2-4, with 11 nucleotides matching TRBD2. This CDR3 comprises 20 residues. From germline, CDR1 is GTSNPN and CDR2 SVGIG (reference sequence). The J segment lost 0 bases and the V segment lost 3 bases, leaving 16 bases of the junction unmatched.

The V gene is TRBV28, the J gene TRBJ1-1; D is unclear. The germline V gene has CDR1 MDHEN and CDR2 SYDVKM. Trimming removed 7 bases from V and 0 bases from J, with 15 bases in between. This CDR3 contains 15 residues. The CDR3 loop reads CASTAGWLLNTEAFF. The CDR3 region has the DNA TGTGCCAGCACTGCCGGGTGGCTTTTGAACACTGAAGCTTTCTTT. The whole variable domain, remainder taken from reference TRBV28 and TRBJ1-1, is DVKVTQSSRYLVKRTGEKVFLECVQDMDHENMFWYRQDPGLGLRLIYFSYDVKMKEKGDIPEGYSVSREKKERFSLILESASTNQTSMYLCASTAGWLLNTEAFFGQGTRLTVV.

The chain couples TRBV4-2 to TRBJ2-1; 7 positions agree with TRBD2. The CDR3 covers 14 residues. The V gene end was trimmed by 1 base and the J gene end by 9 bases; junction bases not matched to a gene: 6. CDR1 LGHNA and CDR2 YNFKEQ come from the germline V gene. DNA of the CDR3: TGTGCCAGCAGCCAAGGAGGCGGGAGCAGTGAGCAGTTCTTC. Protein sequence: CASSQGGGSSEQFF.

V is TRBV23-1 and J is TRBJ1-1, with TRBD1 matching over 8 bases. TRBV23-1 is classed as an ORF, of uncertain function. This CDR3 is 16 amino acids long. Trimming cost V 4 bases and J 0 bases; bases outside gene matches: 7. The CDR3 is CASSRDRWILNTEAFF. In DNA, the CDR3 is TGCGCCAGCAGTCGGGACAGGTGGATATTGAACACTGAAGCTTTCTTT.

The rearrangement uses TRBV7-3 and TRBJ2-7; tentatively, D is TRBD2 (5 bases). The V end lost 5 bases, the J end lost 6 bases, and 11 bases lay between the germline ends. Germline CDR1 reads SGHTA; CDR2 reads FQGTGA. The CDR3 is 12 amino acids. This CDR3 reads CASSATGIEQYF. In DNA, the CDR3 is TGTGCCAGCAGCGCCACGGGGATCGAGCAGTACTTC.

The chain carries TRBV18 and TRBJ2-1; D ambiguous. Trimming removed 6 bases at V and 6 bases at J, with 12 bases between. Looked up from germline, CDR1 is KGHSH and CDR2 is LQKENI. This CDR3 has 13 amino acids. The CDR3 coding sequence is TGTGCCAGCTCCTACCTAGGCCCCAATGAGCAGTTCTTC. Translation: CASSYLGPNEQFF.

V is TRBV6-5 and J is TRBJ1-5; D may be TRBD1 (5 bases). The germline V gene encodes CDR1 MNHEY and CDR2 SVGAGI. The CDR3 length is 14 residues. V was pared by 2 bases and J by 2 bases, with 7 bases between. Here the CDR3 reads CASSYRRGNQPQHF. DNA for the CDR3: TGTGCCAGCAGTTACCGCAGGGGCAATCAGCCCCAGCATTTT.

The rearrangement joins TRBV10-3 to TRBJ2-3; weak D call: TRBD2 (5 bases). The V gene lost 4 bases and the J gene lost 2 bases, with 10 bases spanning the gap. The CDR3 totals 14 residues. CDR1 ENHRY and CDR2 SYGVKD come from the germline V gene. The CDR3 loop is CAISGGRDTDTQYF. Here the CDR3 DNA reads TGTGCCATCAGTGGAGGGCGAGACACAGATACGCAGTATTTT.

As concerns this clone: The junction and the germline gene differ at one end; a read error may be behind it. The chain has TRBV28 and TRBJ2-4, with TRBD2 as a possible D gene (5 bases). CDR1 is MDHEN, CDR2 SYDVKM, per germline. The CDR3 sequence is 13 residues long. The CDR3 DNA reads TGTGCCAGCAGTTCCCCCGTCAGAGCGGAGTTTTTCTTC. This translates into CASSSPVRAEFFF.

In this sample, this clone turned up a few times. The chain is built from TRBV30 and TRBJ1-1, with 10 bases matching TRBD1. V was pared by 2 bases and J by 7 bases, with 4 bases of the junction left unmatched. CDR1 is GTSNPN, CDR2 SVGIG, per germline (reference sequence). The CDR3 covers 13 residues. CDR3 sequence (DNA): TGTGCCTGGAGTCGACAGGGGGCAGTTGAAGCTTTCTTT. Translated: CAWSRQGAVEAFF.

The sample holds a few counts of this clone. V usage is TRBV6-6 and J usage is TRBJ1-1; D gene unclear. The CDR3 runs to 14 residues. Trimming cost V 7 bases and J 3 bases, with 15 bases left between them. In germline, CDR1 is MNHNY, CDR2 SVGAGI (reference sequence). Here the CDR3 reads CASTYGELYTEAFF. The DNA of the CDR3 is TGTGCCAGCACCTACGGGGAATTGTACACTGAAGCTTTCTTT.

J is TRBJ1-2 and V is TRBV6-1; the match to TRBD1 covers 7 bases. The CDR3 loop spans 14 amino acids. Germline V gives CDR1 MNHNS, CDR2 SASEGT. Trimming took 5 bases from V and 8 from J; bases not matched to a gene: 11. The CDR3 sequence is CASSRVQGSWGYTF. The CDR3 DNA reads TGTGCCAGCAGTCGCGTACAGGGGTCCTGGGGCTACACCTTC.

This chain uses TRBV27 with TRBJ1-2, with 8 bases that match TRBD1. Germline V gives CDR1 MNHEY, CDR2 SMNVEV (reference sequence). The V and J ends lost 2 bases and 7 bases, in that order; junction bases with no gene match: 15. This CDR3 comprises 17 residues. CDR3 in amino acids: CASSLDASQGAICGYTF. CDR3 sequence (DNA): TGTGCCAGCAGTTTAGATGCTAGCCAGGGGGCCATCTGTGGCTACACCTTC.

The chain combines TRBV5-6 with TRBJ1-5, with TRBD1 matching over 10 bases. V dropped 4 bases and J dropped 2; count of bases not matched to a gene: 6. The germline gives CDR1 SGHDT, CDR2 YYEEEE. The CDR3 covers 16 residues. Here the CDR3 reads CASSRRQGAGNQPQHF. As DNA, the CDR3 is TGTGCCAGCAGCCGTCGACAGGGGGCTGGCAATCAGCCCCAGCATTTT.

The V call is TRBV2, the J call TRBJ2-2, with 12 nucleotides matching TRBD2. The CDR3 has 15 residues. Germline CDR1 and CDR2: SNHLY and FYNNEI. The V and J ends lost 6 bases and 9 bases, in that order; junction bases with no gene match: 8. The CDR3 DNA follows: TGTGCCAGCAGCCTGACTAGCGGGAGTACCTGGGAGCTGTTTTTT. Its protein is CASSLTSGSTWELFF.

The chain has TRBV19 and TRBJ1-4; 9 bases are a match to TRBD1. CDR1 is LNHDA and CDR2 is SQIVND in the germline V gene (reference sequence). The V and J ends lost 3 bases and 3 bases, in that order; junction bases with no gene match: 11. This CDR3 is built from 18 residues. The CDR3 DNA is TGTGCCAGTAGTATTAAGGGACAGGGATTCTTAGCTAATGAAAAACTGTTTTTT. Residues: CASSIKGQGFLANEKLFF.

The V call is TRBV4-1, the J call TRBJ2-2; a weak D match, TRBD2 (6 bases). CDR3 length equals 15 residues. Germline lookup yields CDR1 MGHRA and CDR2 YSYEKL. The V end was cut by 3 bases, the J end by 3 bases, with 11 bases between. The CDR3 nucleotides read TGCGCCAGCAGCCAGGCGGGGTTCTACACCGGGGAGCTGTTTTTT. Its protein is CASSQAGFYTGELFF.

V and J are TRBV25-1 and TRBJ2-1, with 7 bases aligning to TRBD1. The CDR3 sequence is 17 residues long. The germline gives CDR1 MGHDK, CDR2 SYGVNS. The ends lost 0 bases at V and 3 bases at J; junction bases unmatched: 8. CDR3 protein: CASSEYKQGSVYNEQFF. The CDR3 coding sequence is TGTGCCAGCAGTGAATATAAACAGGGGTCGGTCTACAATGAGCAGTTCTTC.

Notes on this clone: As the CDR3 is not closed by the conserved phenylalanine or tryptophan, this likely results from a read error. CDR3 residues: CASSLAAGQGLSNGYTL. The CDR3, as DNA: TGTGCCAGCAGCTTAGCGGCCGGACAGGGGCTTTCTAATGGCTACACCCTC. The rearrangement links TRBV5-4 to TRBJ1-2; 9 bases line up with TRBD1. This CDR3 contains 17 residues. Trimming at V came to 2 bases and at J to 6 bases, leaving 14 bases not matched to a gene. Germline V gene sequence: CDR1 SGHNT, CDR2 YYREEE (reference sequence).

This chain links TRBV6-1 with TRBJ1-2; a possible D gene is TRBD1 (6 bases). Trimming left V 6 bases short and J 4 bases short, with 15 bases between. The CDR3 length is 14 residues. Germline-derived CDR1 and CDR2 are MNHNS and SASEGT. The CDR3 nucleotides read TGTGCCAGCAGGGAAACAGGGCTCCTCTATGGCTACACCTTC. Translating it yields CASRETGLLYGYTF.

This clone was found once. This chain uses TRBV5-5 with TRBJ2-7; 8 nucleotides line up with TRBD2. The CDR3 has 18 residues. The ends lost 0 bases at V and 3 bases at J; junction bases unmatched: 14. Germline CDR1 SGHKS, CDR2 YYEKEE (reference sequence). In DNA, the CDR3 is TGTGCCAGCAGCTTGGCCACCCGGCGGGGGGTACTATTCTACGAGCAGTACTTC. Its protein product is CASSLATRRGVLFYEQYF.

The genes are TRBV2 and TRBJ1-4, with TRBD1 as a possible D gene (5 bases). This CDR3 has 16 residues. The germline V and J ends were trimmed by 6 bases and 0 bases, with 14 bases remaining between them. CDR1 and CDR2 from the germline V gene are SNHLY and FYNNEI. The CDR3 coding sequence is TGTGCCAGCAGGGACATCGGCTTTGCAACTAATGAAAAACTGTTTTTT. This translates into CASRDIGFATNEKLFF.

DNA of the CDR3: TGTGCCAGTAGTATTGGGCCAGAAGCGAACACCGGGGAGCTGTTTTTT. Its protein product is CASSIGPEANTGELFF. The rearrangement joins TRBV19 to TRBJ2-2; D call uncertain. This CDR3 is built from 16 residues. Germline V gene data show CDR1 as LNHDA and CDR2 as SQIVND (reference sequence). The V end lost 3 bases, the J end lost 0 bases, and 11 bases lay between the germline ends.

The CDR3 DNA follows: TGTGCCAGTAGTATACCGGGGGATGTGGATACGCAGTATTTT. Amino acid sequence: CASSIPGDVDTQYF. The chain joins TRBV19 to TRBJ2-3; the D gene is possibly TRBD2 (6 bases). V was clipped by 2 bases and J by 6 bases, with 12 bases between them. This CDR3 contains 14 residues. Germline assignment: CDR1 LNHDA and CDR2 SQIVND (reference sequence). Supplemented by reference TRBV19 and TRBJ2-3, the full variable domain reads DGGITQSPKYLFRKEGQNVTLSCEQNLNHDAMYWYRQDPGQGLRLIYYSQIVNDFQKGDIAEGYSVSREKKESFPLTVTSAQKNPTAFYLCASSIPGDVDTQYFGPGTRLTVL.

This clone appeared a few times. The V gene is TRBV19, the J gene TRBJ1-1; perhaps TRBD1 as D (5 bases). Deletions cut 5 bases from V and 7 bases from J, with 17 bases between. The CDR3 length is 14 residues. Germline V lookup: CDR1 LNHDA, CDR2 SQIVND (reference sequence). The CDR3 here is CASSVQGLWGEAFF. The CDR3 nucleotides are TGTGCCAGTAGTGTCCAGGGCCTTTGGGGTGAAGCTTTCTTT.

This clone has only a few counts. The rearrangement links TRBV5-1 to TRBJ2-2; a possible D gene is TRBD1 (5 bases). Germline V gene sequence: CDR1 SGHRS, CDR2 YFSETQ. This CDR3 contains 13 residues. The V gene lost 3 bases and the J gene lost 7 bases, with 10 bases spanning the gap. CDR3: CASSSQGSGELFF. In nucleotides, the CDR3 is TGCGCCAGCAGCTCCCAGGGCAGCGGGGAGCTGTTTTTT.

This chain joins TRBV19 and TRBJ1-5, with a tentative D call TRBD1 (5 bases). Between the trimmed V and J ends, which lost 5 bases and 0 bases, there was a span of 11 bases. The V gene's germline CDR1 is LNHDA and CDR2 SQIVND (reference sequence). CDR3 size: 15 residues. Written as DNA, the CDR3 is TGTGCCAGTAGTTGGGGCAGTTATAGCAATCAGCCCCAGCATTTT. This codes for CASSWGSYSNQPQHF.